These 32 T cell receptor beta chains came from one sample sequenced in a study of cytomegalovirus exposure and HLA in healthy donors. The PCR had 60 Vbeta and 13 Jbeta primers. TCRdb keeps only in-frame clones here, not all; method: immunoSEQ multiplex PCR. The profile shows about 200,000 clones, more than 75% of them singletons. The sample was PBMCs. These receptors all stem from a man aged 40-49 years in good health and CMV-seropositive.

V gene TRBV5-6 combines with J gene TRBJ2-7; no definite D call. The germline gives CDR1 SGHDT, CDR2 YYEEEE. This CDR3 region has 19 residues. V was clipped by 4 bases and J by 4 bases, with 30 bases between them. The CDR3: CASSPPPSYKQKTAYEQYF. The CDR3 DNA follows: TGTGCCAGCAGCCCCCCCCCTTCTTACAAACAGAAGACGGCATACGAGCAGTACTTC.

This rearrangement joins TRBV7-9 to TRBJ1-2; D possibly corresponds to TRBD1 (5 bases). CDR3 size: 16 residues. V was cut by 2 bases and J by 6 bases, with 19 bases left in between. The germline CDR1 and CDR2 sequences are SEHNR and FQNEAQ (reference sequence). Written as DNA, the CDR3 is TGTGCCAGCAGCTTAATTGTTTCGGCCAAAGGGGATGGCTACACCTTC. As protein: CASSLIVSAKGDGYTF.

The J gene is TRBJ2-1, the V gene TRBV6-6; 8 nucleotides match TRBD2. The germline gives CDR1 MNHNY, CDR2 SVGAGI (reference sequence). CDR3 length: 14 amino acids. V lost 3 bases to trimming and J lost 9 bases; unmatched junction nucleotides: 7. The CDR3 loop reads CASSYSGDQGEQFF. The CDR3 nucleotides read TGTGCCAGCAGTTATAGCGGGGACCAAGGTGAGCAGTTCTTC.

The chain carries TRBV7-2 and TRBJ1-2, with D possibly being TRBD1 (6 bases). Germline values: CDR1 SGHTA, CDR2 FQGNSA. The CDR3 covers 16 residues. Trimming left V 3 bases short and J 1 base short, with 15 bases between. The CDR3 protein is CASSFSRTVHNYGYTF. As DNA, the CDR3 is TGTGCCAGCAGCTTCTCTCGGACAGTTCATAACTATGGCTACACCTTC.

The CDR3 nucleotides read TGTGCCAGCAGGAATATGGGGCGCATCACTGAAGCTTTCTTT. This translates into CASRNMGRITEAFF. The chain carries TRBV2 and TRBJ1-1, with D possibly matching TRBD1 (5 bases). The CDR3 totals 14 residues. V lost 6 bases and J lost 4, with 15 bases in between. CDR1 and CDR2 from the germline V gene are SNHLY and FYNNEI.

The rearrangement links TRBV11-3 to TRBJ1-1; no reliable D call. V lost 6 bases and J lost 1, with 9 bases in between. Germline-derived CDR1 and CDR2 are SGHNT and YENEEA. This CDR3 has 13 amino acids. The CDR3 protein is CASSRGTNTEAFF. For the CDR3, the DNA is TGTGCCAGCAGTCGGGGAACGAACACTGAAGCTTTCTTT.

J is TRBJ1-6 and V is TRBV6-1, with a weak D call TRBD1 (6 bases). V was clipped by 3 bases and J by 0 bases, with 15 bases between them. The germline V gene encodes CDR1 MNHNS and CDR2 SASEGT. CDR3 length equals 18 residues. The CDR3 sequence is CASSDRQDSSSYNSPLHF. The DNA for the CDR3 is TGTGCCAGCAGTGATCGACAGGACTCGAGCTCCTATAATTCACCCCTCCACTTT.

V is TRBV4-2 and J is TRBJ1-3, with D hard to call. The V gene's germline CDR1 is LGHNA and CDR2 YNFKEQ. V dropped 1 base and J dropped 2 bases, with 9 bases sitting between them. The CDR3 consists of 15 residues. Here the CDR3 reads CASSQATTPGNTIYF. The CDR3 DNA sequence: TGTGCCAGCAGCCAAGCAACCACTCCTGGAAACACCATATATTTT.

As concerns this clone: Other DNA sequences in the same sample also yield this CDR3. The chain has TRBV6-1 and TRBJ1-6; D remains ambiguous. The CDR3 is 13 residues long. Germline V gene data show CDR1 as MNHNS and CDR2 as SASEGT. V lost 2 bases, J lost 7 bases, and 6 bases lay in between. The CDR3 sequence is CASSENRNSPLHF. Written as DNA, the CDR3 is TGTGCCAGCAGTGAAAATAGAAATTCACCCCTCCACTTT.

This clone turned up a few times. J is TRBJ1-3 and V is TRBV6-6, with D possibly matching TRBD1 (6 bases). The V and J ends lost 4 bases and 8 bases respectively, with 18 bases between them. CDR3 size: 15 residues. Germline loops: CDR1 MNHNY, CDR2 SVGAGI (reference sequence). CDR3 DNA sequence: TGTGCCAGCAGTTGGCCCGGGACACCGAGGGACACCATATATTTT. As protein: CASSWPGTPRDTIYF.

The V and J genes are TRBV7-2 and TRBJ1-1, with D hard to call. Trimming removed 5 bases at V and 1 base at J, with 5 bases between. Germline CDR1 and CDR2: SGHTA and FQGNSA. This CDR3 comprises 12 residues. The CDR3 DNA follows: TGTGCCAGCAGCAGACAGAACACTGAAGCTTTCTTT. Translated, it gives CASSRQNTEAFF.

V is TRBV7-3 and J is TRBJ2-1; the D gene is possibly TRBD1 (8 bases). The CDR3 extends over 17 amino acids. Trimming took off 0 bases at V and 6 bases at J, with 18 bases between the two ends. CDR1 and CDR2 from the germline V gene are SGHTA and FQGTGA. CDR3 in DNA: TGTGCCAGCAGCTTAACCGGGGGGACAGGACTGAGCAATGAGCAGTTCTTC. Translation gives CASSLTGGTGLSNEQFF.

The chain links TRBV10-1 to TRBJ2-2; weak D call: TRBD1 (6 bases). The CDR3 spans 13 residues. Germline assignment: CDR1 WNHNN and CDR2 SYGVQD (reference sequence). Deletions cut 5 bases from V and 3 bases from J, with 7 bases between. CDR3 loop: CASSRQDTGELFF. DNA for the CDR3: TGCGCCAGCAGTAGACAGGACACCGGGGAGCTGTTTTTT.

Here the CDR3 DNA reads TGCGCCAGCAGTGAGTTAGGCAGGGTCCTAACAGATACGCAGTATTTT. Translating it yields CASSELGRVLTDTQYF. The chain employs TRBV10-2 and TRBJ2-3; D is perhaps TRBD1 (5 bases). This CDR3 spans 16 amino acids. Trimming pared 1 base from V and 3 bases from J, leaving 14 bases between. Germline V lookup: CDR1 WSHSY, CDR2 SAAADI.

This rearrangement joins TRBV10-2 to TRBJ2-5, with 8 bases fitting TRBD2. Matching the DNA end better, TRBJ2-7 makes the J call doubtful. The germline CDR1 and CDR2 sequences are WSHSY and SAAADI. The CDR3 sequence is 15 residues long. This CDR3 reads CASRRTRGDSYEQYF. The CDR3 bases are TGCGCCAGCCGGCGGACGCGGGGGGACTCCTACGAGCAGTACTTC.

The V gene is TRBV6-1, the J gene TRBJ2-7; tentatively, D is TRBD1 (6 bases). The CDR3 extends over 14 amino acids. Trimming took off 5 bases at V and 2 bases at J, with 13 bases between the two ends. Germline loops: CDR1 MNHNS, CDR2 SASEGT. This CDR3 is CASSLAGGPYEQYF. In DNA form, the CDR3 reads TGTGCCAGCAGTTTGGCTGGGGGCCCCTACGAGCAGTACTTC.

CDR3 in amino acids: CASSGSRVDEKLFF. CDR3 in DNA: TGTGCCAGCAGTGGTTCCCGGGTGGATGAAAAACTGTTTTTT. The chain uses TRBV6-1 and TRBJ1-4; D remains ambiguous. The CDR3 covers 14 residues. Germline values: CDR1 MNHNS, CDR2 SASEGT. Deletions cut 4 bases from V and 6 bases from J, with 12 bases between.

The chain recombines TRBV2 with TRBJ1-2; D not resolved. Trimming removed 2 bases from V and 5 bases from J, with 6 bases in between. This CDR3 spans 12 amino acids. Germline CDR1 and CDR2: SNHLY and FYNNEI. CDR3 amino acids: CASSESVYGYTF. The CDR3 nucleotides are TGTGCCAGCAGTGAATCTGTGTATGGCTACACCTTC. Together with reference TRBV2 and TRBJ1-2, the CDR3 gives the full variable domain: EPEVTQTPSHQVTQMGQEVILRCVPISNHLYFYWYRQILGQKVEFLVSFYNNEISEKSEIFDDQFSVERPDGSNFTLKIRSTKLEDSAMYFCASSESVYGYTFGSGTRLTVV.

As to this clone: The identical CDR3 is also encoded by other nucleotide sequences in the sample. CDR3 in amino acids: CASRQGAYEQYF. CDR3 coding DNA: TGTGCCAGCCGACAGGGGGCCTACGAGCAGTACTTC. The chain uses TRBV2 and TRBJ2-7; 9 nucleotides agree with TRBD1. The CDR3 has 12 amino acids. The germline V gene encodes CDR1 SNHLY and CDR2 FYNNEI. Losses at the gene ends were 8 bases for V and 2 bases for J; bases not matched to a gene: 1.

The CDR3 coding sequence is TGTGCCACCAGCATGGGGCCGGGAGGTCAGCCCCAGCATTTT. Protein: CATSMGPGGQPQHF. The chain has TRBV15 and TRBJ1-5; perhaps TRBD1 as D (5 bases). The CDR3 contains 14 residues. Germline loops: CDR1 LNHNV, CDR2 YYDKDF (reference sequence). V lost 4 bases and J lost 6, with 13 bases in between.

This sequence joins TRBV30 and TRBJ1-1; weak D call: TRBD1 (6 bases). The CDR3 spans 12 residues. Trimming left V 4 bases short and J 3 bases short, with 9 bases between. In germline, CDR1 is GTSNPN, CDR2 SVGIG (reference sequence). The CDR3 region has the DNA TGTGCCTGGACACAGGGATACACTGAAGCTTTCTTT. Translation gives CAWTQGYTEAFF.

In this sample, this clone turned up a few times. This chain links TRBV7-3 with TRBJ1-5; unclear D gene. This CDR3 has 15 residues. V lost 1 base to trimming and J lost 9 bases, with 16 bases between them. Germline CDR1 and CDR2: SGHTA and FQGTGA. In nucleotides, the CDR3 is TGTGCCAGCAGCTTAATCCGTCAGAGCGGCGGGCCCCAGCATTTT. Amino acids: CASSLIRQSGGPQHF.

The rearrangement uses TRBV23-1 and TRBJ2-2, with TRBD1 matching over 10 bases. TRBV23-1 is an ORF; its function is uncertain. The junction had 4 bases not matched to a gene; V was cut back by 3 bases and J by 3 bases. The CDR3 spans 16 residues. The CDR3 is CASSQAGQGYTGELFF. The CDR3 DNA sequence: TGCGCCAGCAGTCAGGCGGGACAGGGGTACACCGGGGAGCTGTTTTTT.

Worth noting for this clone: The identical CDR3 is also encoded by other nucleotide sequences in the sample. The chain uses TRBV5-1 and TRBJ2-7; TRBD1 aligns across 10 bases. CDR3 length: 15 residues. In germline, CDR1 is SGHRS, CDR2 YFSETQ. Germline trimming cut 4 bases from V and 1 base from J; bases unmatched to any gene: 5. CDR3 sequence: CASSPGDRGSYEQYF. In DNA, the CDR3 is TGCGCCAGCAGCCCGGGGGACAGGGGATCCTACGAGCAGTACTTC.

The chain combines TRBV4-2 with TRBJ2-2; 14 bases are shared with TRBD2. J lost 3 bases, V lost 3 bases, and 12 bases had no gene match. The CDR3 is made up of 20 amino acids. Germline CDR1 is LGHNA and CDR2 is YNFKEQ. The CDR3 nucleotides are TGTGCCAGCAGCCAGCCGCTGGGACTAGCGGGGGCTCACGACACCGGGGAGCTGTTTTTT. Its translation: CASSQPLGLAGAHDTGELFF.

The chain is built from TRBV5-1 and TRBJ2-2, with D possibly being TRBD1 (5 bases). V gave up 4 bases and J gave up 3 bases, with 13 bases separating them. This CDR3 is built from 15 residues. CDR1 is SGHRS, CDR2 YFSETQ, per germline. The CDR3, as DNA: TGCGCCAGCAGCCAATCTCCAGGGTACACCGGGGAGCTGTTTTTT. This gives the protein CASSQSPGYTGELFF.

The CDR3 DNA sequence: TGTGCCAGTCTACCGACAGGGGGGACTGAAGCTTTCTTT. Its translation is CASLPTGGTEAFF. The chain couples TRBV7-9 to TRBJ1-1; the match to TRBD1 covers 9 bases. The ends lost 9 bases at V and 5 bases at J; junction bases unmatched: 7. In germline, CDR1 is SEHNR, CDR2 FQNEAQ (reference sequence). CDR3 length equals 13 residues. Based on the CDR3 plus reference TRBV7-9 and TRBJ1-1, the full variable domain is DTGVSQNPRHKITKRGQNVTFRCDPISEHNRLYWYRQTLGQGPEFLTYFQNEAQLEKSRLLSDRFSAERPKGSFSTLEIQRTEQGDSAMYLCASLPTGGTEAFFGQGTRLTVV.

The CDR3 sequence is CASSSGTGNDIQYF. The CDR3 DNA sequence: TGTGCCAGTAGTTCCGGGACAGGGAATGACATTCAGTACTTC. The chain couples TRBV19 to TRBJ2-4; 9 nucleotides agree with TRBD1. Per the germline V gene, CDR1 is LNHDA and CDR2 is SQIVND (reference sequence). The V gene end was trimmed by 5 bases and the J gene end by 8 bases; junction bases not matched to a gene: 7. The CDR3 loop spans 14 amino acids.

CDR3 residues: CASSLRSGGNTEAFF. CDR3 DNA: TGTGCCAGCAGTTTAAGGAGCGGAGGGAACACTGAAGCTTTCTTT. The rearrangement joins TRBV27 to TRBJ1-1; D remains ambiguous. This CDR3 region has 15 residues. V dropped 2 bases and J dropped 1 base, with 11 bases sitting between them. Germline CDR1 is MNHEY and CDR2 is SMNVEV (reference sequence).

V gene TRBV6-5 combines with J gene TRBJ2-7; no firm D call. Trimming cost V 0 bases and J 6 bases, with 12 bases left between them. The CDR3 is 14 amino acids. Germline V CDR1 and CDR2: MNHEY, SVGAGI. The CDR3 sequence: CASSYSLDGLEQYF. CDR3 nucleotide sequence: TGTGCCAGCAGTTACTCGTTGGATGGGCTCGAGCAGTACTTC.

The chain couples TRBV7-2 to TRBJ1-5, with D unclear. This CDR3 spans 13 amino acids. V lost 5 bases, J lost 6 bases, and 11 bases lay in between. Germline values: CDR1 SGHTA, CDR2 FQGNSA. The DNA for the CDR3 is TGTGCCAGCAGCGCACGGGGAGGTCAGCCCCAGCATTTT. Translating it yields CASSARGGQPQHF.

This clone appeared a few times. This sequence joins TRBV25-1 and TRBJ2-3; D remains unclear. Germline CDR1 MGHDK, CDR2 SYGVNS. The V and J ends lost 0 bases and 8 bases respectively, with 12 bases between them. The CDR3 sequence is 14 residues long. The CDR3 coding sequence is TGTGCCAGCAGTGAATATGGTGAGGTCGGTACGCAGTATTTT. Translated, it gives CASSEYGEVGTQYF.